This T cell receptor beta chain was identified in a study of tumor-infiltrating lymphocytes in primary liver carcinoma. The overall study: Samples returned roughly 3.5 to 8 million productive TCRbeta reads, a yield that was similar across tissue types.

Germline V lookup: CDR1 MDHEN, CDR2 SYDVKM. The V gene end was trimmed by 2 bases and the J gene end by 2 bases; junction bases not matched to a gene: 5. The CDR3 totals 15 residues. Study-level points and caveats: Found in all five tumor regions were only about 8-25% of top clones. Blood's top-250-clone fraction was significantly lower than that of tumors (p = 0.039).

Many counts were recorded for this clonotype. The antigen is unknown. The input was around 530 ng total RNA; TCR beta cDNA was made from it with a constant-region primer. Nested multiplex PCR, run for three rounds with slightly modified ARM-PCR, yielded TCR beta libraries. TRBV1-TRBV30 forward primers paired with a C-beta reverse primer were used in the first two PCR rounds, which ran roughly 9 cycles each. MiXCR, run by TCRdb on the multiplex PCR reads, gives a single entry per CDR3 protein. The sample has 90,000 to 100,000 distinct CDR3 sequences, 55% to 70% seen once; the top ten hold 9.5%. RNA and DNA were co-extracted from around 18-30 mg of unsorted bulk tissue. There were five separate regions sampled from each tumor.

Sequenced sample: liver tumor tissue from sampling region 5. The subset: tumor region T5, tumor centre. The rearrangement joins TRBV28 to TRBJ1-1, with 7 bases matching TRBD1. The source of this sequence is a woman aged 55-75 years with primary liver carcinoma and hepatitis B virus infection. Written as DNA, the CDR3 is TGTGCCAGCAGTTTACGGCAGGGGGGAAACACTGAAGCTTTCTTT. Protein sequence: CASSLRQGGNTEAFF.